A selection of T cell receptor beta chains follows, all from one sample in a study of blood T cell repertoires in COVID-19. Here immunoSEQ multiplex PCR was the method, and the copy in TCRdb shows in-frame clones only, minus some. The sample gives nearly 400,000 clones, approximately 89% of which show up once; less than 2% is in the top ten. Sequences were obtained from PBMCs or T cells enriched from blood (not recorded which). These receptors originate from a woman aged 30 to 39 who had recovered from COVID-19. Each CDR3 is given with its conserved first and last residue. The order of the fields is D gene, V gene, clone size, J gene, CDR3 protein, CDR3 DNA. D genes are given only for firm matches. The size entry is marked missing in some rows and otherwise reads once, few, many or a size class.

D gene: .
V gene: TRBV27
clone size: .
J gene: TRBJ2-2
CDR3 protein: CASSLPLGADTGELFF
CDR3 DNA: TGTGCCAGCAGTTTACCCCTGGGGGCCGACACCGGGGAGCTGTTTTTT

D gene: TRBD1
V gene: TRBV5-4
clone size: .
J gene: TRBJ1-2
CDR3 protein: CASSLPGGSDYGYTF
CDR3 DNA: TGTGCCAGCAGCTTACCAGGGGGCTCGGACTATGGCTACACCTTC

D gene: .
V gene: TRBV12-5
clone size: .
J gene: TRBJ2-5
CDR3 protein: CASGLVRGGETQYF
CDR3 DNA: TGTGCTAGTGGTTTGGTACGAGGGGGAGAGACCCAGTACTTC

D gene: .
V gene: TRBV5-1
clone size: .
J gene: TRBJ1-6
CDR3 protein: CASSLYFLSSYNSPLHF
CDR3 DNA: TGCGCCAGCAGCTTGTATTTTCTGAGCTCCTATAATTCACCCCTCCACTTT

D gene: .
V gene: TRBV4-2
clone size: .
J gene: TRBJ1-3
CDR3 protein: CASSRVGRSSGNTIYF
CDR3 DNA: TGTGCCAGCAGCCGAGTGGGGCGGAGCTCTGGAAACACCATATATTTT

D gene: TRBD2
V gene: TRBV6-6
clone size: .
J gene: TRBJ2-5
CDR3 protein: CASSTSGGGYETQYF
CDR3 DNA: TGTGCCAGCAGTACTAGCGGGGGGGGCTACGAGACCCAGTACTTC

D gene: TRBD1
V gene: TRBV20-1
clone size: .
J gene: TRBJ2-7
CDR3 protein: CSARDSYEQYF
CDR3 DNA: TGCAGTGCCCGGGACAGCTACGAGCAGTACTTC

D gene: .
V gene: TRBV30
clone size: .
J gene: TRBJ2-7
CDR3 protein: CASQGSSYEQYF
CDR3 DNA: TGTGCCTCGCAGGGTTCTAGCTACGAGCAGTACTTC

D gene: .
V gene: TRBV9
clone size: .
J gene: TRBJ1-2
CDR3 protein: CASSTLQVLPNYGYTF
CDR3 DNA: TGTGCCAGCAGCACCTTACAAGTCCTCCCTAACTATGGCTACACCTTC

D gene: TRBD1
V gene: TRBV5-1
clone size: .
J gene: TRBJ1-1
CDR3 protein: CASSGRQGGGTEAFF
CDR3 DNA: TGCGCCAGCAGCGGCAGACAGGGAGGAGGCACTGAAGCTTTCTTT

D gene: TRBD1
V gene: TRBV30
clone size: .
J gene: TRBJ1-1
CDR3 protein: CAWLPDRFGEAFF
CDR3 DNA: TGTGCCTGGCTACCGGACAGGTTTGGTGAAGCTTTCTTT

D gene: TRBD1
V gene: TRBV3-1/TRBV3-2
clone size: .
J gene: TRBJ1-5
CDR3 protein: CASSQRGQGNQPQHF
CDR3 DNA: TGTGCCAGCAGCCAAAGGGGACAGGGTAATCAGCCCCAGCATTTT

D gene: TRBD2
V gene: TRBV10-3
clone size: .
J gene: TRBJ2-7
CDR3 protein: CAISPSGASYEQYF
CDR3 DNA: TGTGCCATCAGTCCCAGCGGGGCTTCCTACGAGCAGTACTTC

D gene: .
V gene: TRBV7-9
clone size: .
J gene: TRBJ1-6
CDR3 protein: CASSLEGKSPLHF
CDR3 DNA: TGTGCCAGCAGCTTAGAGGGGAAATCACCCCTCCACTTT

D gene: TRBD1
V gene: TRBV11-2
clone size: .
J gene: TRBJ1-4
CDR3 protein: CASSLVGTGNEKLFF
CDR3 DNA: TGTGCCAGCAGCTTAGTCGGGACAGGGAATGAAAAACTGTTTTTT

D gene: TRBD1
V gene: TRBV7-9
clone size: .
J gene: TRBJ1-1
CDR3 protein: CASSRQGNTEAFF
CDR3 DNA: TGTGCCAGCAGCCGACAGGGGAACACTGAAGCTTTCTTT

D gene: .
V gene: TRBV13
clone size: .
J gene: TRBJ2-5
CDR3 protein: CASSSTGEKEDF
CDR3 DNA: TGTGCCAGCAGCTCCACCGGGGAGAAAGAAGACTTC

D gene: TRBD2
V gene: TRBV12-3/TRBV12-4
clone size: .
J gene: TRBJ2-7
CDR3 protein: CASRGGGNEQYF
CDR3 DNA: TGTGCCAGCCGGGGGGGAGGGAACGAGCAGTACTTC

D gene: .
V gene: TRBV7-2
clone size: .
J gene: TRBJ2-4
CDR3 protein: CASSLATAVDIQYF
CDR3 DNA: TGTGCCAGCAGCTTAGCGACCGCGGTGGACATTCAGTACTTC

D gene: TRBD2
V gene: TRBV2
clone size: once
J gene: TRBJ2-2
CDR3 protein: CASKGEGTGELFF
CDR3 DNA: TGTGCCTCAAAAGGGGAGGGTACCGGGGAGCTGTTTTTT

D gene: .
V gene: TRBV5-8
clone size: .
J gene: TRBJ1-2
CDR3 protein: CASSLAGRGYGYTF
CDR3 DNA: TGTGCCAGCAGCTTGGCCGGTAGGGGATATGGCTACACCTTC

D gene: .
V gene: TRBV19
clone size: .
J gene: TRBJ1-1
CDR3 protein: CASSPAGLVGTEAFF
CDR3 DNA: TGTGCCAGTAGTCCTGCAGGGTTAGTGGGCACTGAAGCTTTCTTT